This TCR beta chain was profiled in a study of shared clonotypes between healthy human individuals. Study observations and caveats: Estimated richness values were generally larger in naive subsets than in memory subsets. In contrast to clonotypes shared by all four donors, non-shared clonotypes had lower generation probabilities.

The germline gives CDR1 SGHRS, CDR2 YFSETQ. The CDR3 has 16 residues. V shed 4 bases and J 5 bases; nucleotides not matched to a gene: 13. Worth noting for this clone: Its antigen is not known.

Replicate PCRs from sorted subsets contained roughly 200 ng DNA, which is around 30,000 T cell genomes. TCRdb's copy holds only in-frame clones and misses some; the assay was immunoSEQ multiplex PCR. There are 2,500,000 or so clones in the sample; around 94% occur only once, and about 0.13% lies in the top ten. The chain joins TRBV5-1 to TRBJ2-7, with 9 bases aligning to TRBD1. Material for sequencing was naive CD4+ T cells sorted from blood. Indicated subset: CD45RA+ positively selected. The TCR sequence derives from a man in his late teens or twenties in good health. This CDR3 reads CASSHPNRDRVNEQYF. The DNA for the CDR3 is TGCGCCAGCAGCCATCCCAACCGGGACAGGGTAAACGAGCAGTACTTC.